This T cell receptor beta chain is from a study of neurological immune-mediated disorders. This clonotype was counted at least ten times. Its antigen is not identified. At one of its ends the junction is not consistent with the germline gene, which may arise from a read error. Time point in this sample: technical triplicate 3. Unsorted libraries were derived from 2 million PBMCs stored at -80 C. Overall study results and limits: HTLV-1-associated myelopathy had the most TCR clonal expansion, whereas multiple sclerosis had the least (lower than in healthy controls). No CDR3 amino acid sequences recurred among expanded clones across subjects, suggesting private repertoires in all groups.

By 5'RACE with 10-nucleotide random UMIs, the cDNA was made. TCRdb redid the calling of the 5' RACE reads with MiXCR, one entry per CDR3 protein. The table lists approximately 40,000 distinct CDR3 sequences, roughly 21% of them singletons. Per germline, CDR1 SQVTM and CDR2 ANQGSEA. The CDR3 is 9 residues long. Material for sequencing was PBMCs. This receptor was taken from a man aged 55 to 70 with HTLV-1-associated myelopathy (HAM/TSP). The V gene is TRBV29-1, the J gene TRBJ2-7; 7 nucleotides agree with TRBD2. CDR3 residues: CSDLGLKAF. CDR3 bases: TGCAGCGACCTGGGACTAAAAGCGTTC.